These 16 T cell receptor beta chains came from one sample sequenced in a study of T cells in Graves' hyperthyroidism and ophthalmopathy. Authors of the study amplified TCR beta CDR3 regions from RNA transcripts. Researchers ran a first-round RT-PCR on the TCR CDR3 using the HTBI primer set. TCRdb called the multiplex PCR reads again in MiXCR, with one record for every CDR3 protein. The profile shows a few hundred thousand distinct CDR3 sequences, less than 20% of them singletons. Sequencing was carried out using blood. The receptors were gathered from a woman aged 18 to 35 with Graves' hyperthyroidism.

This clonotype was observed at least ten times. The rearrangement joins TRBV7-3 to TRBJ2-1; 9 nucleotides match TRBD2. This CDR3 region has 14 residues. The J segment lost 5 bases and the V segment lost 5 bases, leaving 4 bases of the junction unmatched. In germline, CDR1 is SGHTA, CDR2 FQGTGA. The CDR3 is CASSVAGENNEQFF. DNA for the CDR3: TGTGCCAGCAGCGTAGCGGGGGAGAACAATGAGCAGTTCTTC.

This clonotype was recorded many times. This chain links TRBV12-3 or TRBV12-4 with TRBJ2-5; no reliable D call. Trimming stripped 0 bases from V and 8 bases from J, with 10 bases between. CDR3 length: 13 residues. DNA of the CDR3: TGTGCCAGCAGTTTAGCCAGACTCCTAACCCAGTACTTC. It is translated as CASSLARLLTQYF.

In DNA form, the CDR3 reads TGTGCCAGCAGCCCACGGACTAGCGGGAGTCTGGTCAATGAGCAGTTCTTC. It yields the protein CASSPRTSGSLVNEQFF. The chain uses TRBV11-2 and TRBJ2-1; 13 bases match TRBD2. V lost 5 bases, J lost 6 bases, and 10 bases stayed unmatched. The V gene's germline CDR1 is SGHAT and CDR2 FQNNGV. This CDR3 has 17 amino acids.

This clonotype has a count of ten or more. This rearrangement joins TRBV12-3 or TRBV12-4 to TRBJ2-6; D is unclear. Trimming stripped 8 bases from V and 1 base from J, with 9 bases between. The CDR3 runs to 14 residues. The CDR3, as DNA: TGTGCCAGCGCCGGCTTTTCTGGGGCCAACGTCCTGACTTTC. Encoded protein: CASAGFSGANVLTF.

This clonotype has a count of ten or more. The rearrangement links TRBV5-1 to TRBJ1-2, with TRBD1 identical over 7 bases. J lost 4 bases, V lost 5 bases, and 8 bases had no gene match. This CDR3 comprises 14 residues. The V gene's germline CDR1 is SGHRS and CDR2 YFSETQ. CDR3 sequence reads: CASSPTGSGYGYTF. In DNA form, the CDR3 reads TGCGCCAGCAGTCCGACAGGGTCGGGCTATGGCTACACCTTC.

This clonotype was counted many times. The genes are TRBV30 and TRBJ1-1; 9 nucleotides match TRBD1. The V gene's germline CDR1 is GTSNPN and CDR2 SVGIG (reference sequence). The CDR3 length is 14 residues. J lost 4 bases, V lost 6 bases, and 9 bases had no gene match. CDR3 DNA: TGTGCCTGTCAAACAGGGGGCGGCGGCACTGAAGCTTTCTTT. Residues: CACQTGGGGTEAFF.

This clonotype was seen repeatedly, ten times or more. The CDR3 spells CASSYFRPSGDSNQPQHF. CDR3 DNA: TGTGCCAGCAGTTACTTCCGGCCCAGCGGAGATAGCAATCAGCCCCAGCATTTT. The chain carries TRBV6-5 and TRBJ1-5; unclear D gene. Germline V gene lookup returns CDR1 MNHEY and CDR2 SVGAGI. Trimming left V 1 base short and J 0 bases short, with 16 bases between. This CDR3 has 18 amino acids.

The rearrangement joins TRBV30 to TRBJ1-2; D gene uncertain. CDR1 and CDR2 (germline): GTSNPN, SVGIG (reference sequence). V lost 1 base and J 14 bases, leaving 14 bases between the germline ends. The length of the CDR3 is 11 residues. DNA of the CDR3: TGTGCCTGGAGTGAATCGTCAGATAGAACCTTC. It yields the protein CAWSESSDRTF.

Written as DNA, the CDR3 is TGTGCCAGTAGTACGACAGGGGGCAATTCACCCCTCCACTTT. This gives the protein CASSTTGGNSPLHF. The chain carries TRBV19 and TRBJ1-6, with 10 bases matching TRBD1. Trimming at V came to 4 bases and at J to 7 bases, leaving 1 base not matched to a gene. Germline CDR1 and CDR2: LNHDA and SQIVND (reference sequence). This CDR3 comprises 14 residues.

This clonotype was seen repeatedly, ten times or more. The V call is TRBV30, the J call TRBJ2-7, with D possibly being TRBD1 (6 bases). The CDR3 loop spans 10 amino acids. V lost 4 bases, J lost 8 bases, and 9 bases lay in between. CDR1 and CDR2 from the germline V gene are GTSNPN and SVGIG (reference sequence). As DNA, the CDR3 is TGTGCCTGGACCGGGGACAAGCAGTACTTC. Translation: CAWTGDKQYF.

This chain links TRBV7-9 with TRBJ2-5, with TRBD1 identical over 9 bases. There are 15 residues in the CDR3. The ends lost 4 bases at V and 2 bases at J; junction bases unmatched: 5. Germline V gene data show CDR1 as SEHNR and CDR2 as FQNEAQ (reference sequence). The CDR3 reads CASSSDRGDQETQYF. The CDR3 DNA reads TGTGCCAGCAGCTCGGACAGGGGCGATCAAGAGACCCAGTACTTC.

In this sample, this clonotype turned up once. This rearrangement joins TRBV7-6 to TRBJ2-1, with a weak D call TRBD2 (6 bases). Germline V gives CDR1 SGHVS, CDR2 FNYEAQ. With 0 bases removed from V and 0 bases from J, the gap between germline ends came to 12 bases. The CDR3 is 17 residues long. This CDR3 reads CASSLAGGQSSYNEQFF. In nucleotides, the CDR3 is TGTGCCAGCAGCTTAGCGGGAGGACAAAGCTCCTACAATGAGCAGTTCTTC.

With respect to this clonotype: This may stem from a read error, because a much larger clone lies one nucleotide away. The V gene is TRBV6-1, the J gene TRBJ1-2; D call uncertain. Germline assignment: CDR1 MNHNS and CDR2 SASEGT. V lost 8 bases and J 7 bases, leaving 17 bases between the germline ends. CDR3 size: 13 residues. The CDR3 DNA reads TGTGCCAGCGCCACGGGGTTTCCTCGTGGCTACACCTTC. It is translated as CASATGFPRGYTF.

This clonotype was recorded at least ten times. The CDR3 bases are TGTGCCAGCAGCTCACAACAGGGGGCGTCCCCAAACTACGAGCAGTACTTC. Translating it yields CASSSQQGASPNYEQYF. The genes are TRBV7-3 and TRBJ2-7, with 9 bases lining up with TRBD1. Trimming at V came to 4 bases and at J to 3 bases, leaving 13 bases not matched to a gene. CDR3 length: 17 residues. The germline V gene has CDR1 SGHTA and CDR2 FQGTGA.

J is TRBJ2-2 and V is TRBV2; D call uncertain. The CDR3 spans 15 residues. Trimming shortened V by 6 bases and J by 0 bases, and 11 bases separated the two germline ends. Germline V gene lookup returns CDR1 SNHLY and CDR2 FYNNEI. CDR3: CASSVDEANTGELFF. Written as DNA, the CDR3 is TGTGCCAGCAGCGTAGATGAGGCGAACACCGGGGAGCTGTTTTTT. Drawing the rest from reference TRBV2 and TRBJ2-2, the complete variable domain is EPEVTQTPSHQVTQMGQEVILRCVPISNHLYFYWYRQILGQKVEFLVSFYNNEISEKSEIFDDQFSVERPDGSNFTLKIRSTKLEDSAMYFCASSVDEANTGELFFGEGSRLTVL.

This clonotype was counted many times. The rearrangement uses TRBV6-5 and TRBJ1-1, with D possibly TRBD1 on 5 matching bases. CDR3 size: 14 residues. V shed 0 bases and J shed 5 bases, with 10 bases lying between them. Per germline, CDR1 MNHEY and CDR2 SVGAGI. The CDR3 here is CASSYSMGETEAFF. CDR3 bases: TGTGCCAGCAGTTACTCGATGGGGGAGACTGAAGCTTTCTTT.